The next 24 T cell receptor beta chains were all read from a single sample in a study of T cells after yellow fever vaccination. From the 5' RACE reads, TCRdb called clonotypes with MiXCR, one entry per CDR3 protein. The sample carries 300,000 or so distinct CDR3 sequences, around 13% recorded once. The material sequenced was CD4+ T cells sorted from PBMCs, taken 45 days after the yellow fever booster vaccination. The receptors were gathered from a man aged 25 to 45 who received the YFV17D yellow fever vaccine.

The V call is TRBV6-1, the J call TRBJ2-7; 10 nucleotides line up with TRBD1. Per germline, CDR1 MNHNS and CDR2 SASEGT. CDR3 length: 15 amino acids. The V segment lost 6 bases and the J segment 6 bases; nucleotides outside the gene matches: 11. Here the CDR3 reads CASRPGQGTDGEQYF. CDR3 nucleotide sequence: TGTGCCAGCAGGCCGGGACAGGGGACTGACGGCGAGCAGTACTTC.

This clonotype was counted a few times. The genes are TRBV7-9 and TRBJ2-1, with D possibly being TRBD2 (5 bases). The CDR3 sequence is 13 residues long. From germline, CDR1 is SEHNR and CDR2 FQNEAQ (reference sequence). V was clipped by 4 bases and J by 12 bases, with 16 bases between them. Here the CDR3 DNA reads TGTGCCAGCAGCTCTTACCGGACGGCGGGGCAGTTCTTC. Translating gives CASSSYRTAGQFF.

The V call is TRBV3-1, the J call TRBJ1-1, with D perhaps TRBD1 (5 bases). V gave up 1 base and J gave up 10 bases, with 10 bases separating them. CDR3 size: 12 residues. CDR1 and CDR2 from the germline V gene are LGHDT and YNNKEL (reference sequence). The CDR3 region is CASSQVGGGAFF. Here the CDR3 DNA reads TGTGCCAGCAGCCAAGTTGGGGGGGGAGCTTTCTTT.

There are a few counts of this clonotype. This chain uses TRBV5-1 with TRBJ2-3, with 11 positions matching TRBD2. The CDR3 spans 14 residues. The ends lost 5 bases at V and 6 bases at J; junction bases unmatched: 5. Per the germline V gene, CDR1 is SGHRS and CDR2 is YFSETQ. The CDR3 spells CASRILAGVDTQYF. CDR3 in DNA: TGCGCCAGCAGGATACTAGCGGGAGTTGATACGCAGTATTTT.

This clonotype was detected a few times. The DNA of the CDR3 is TGTGCCAGCAGCCGGGACGTCGCTCCTACCTTC. This codes for CASSRDVAPTF. The chain employs TRBV7-9 and TRBJ1-2; TRBD1 might be the D (5 bases). V lost 5 bases, J lost 14 bases, and 15 bases lay in between. From germline, CDR1 is SEHNR and CDR2 FQNEAQ (reference sequence). The CDR3 totals 11 residues.

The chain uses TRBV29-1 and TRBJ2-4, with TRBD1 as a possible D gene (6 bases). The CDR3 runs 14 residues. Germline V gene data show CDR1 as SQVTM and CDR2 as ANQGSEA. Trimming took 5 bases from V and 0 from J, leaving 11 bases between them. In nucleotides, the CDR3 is TGCAGCGTTATAAACAGGGAAGCCAAAAACATTCAGTACTTC. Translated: CSVINREAKNIQYF. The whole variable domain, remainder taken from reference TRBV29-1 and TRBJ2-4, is SAVISQKPSRDICQRGTSLTIQCQVDSQVTMMFWYRQQPGQSLTLIATANQGSEATYESGFVIDKFPISRPNLTFSTLTVSNMSPEDSSIYLCSVINREAKNIQYFGAGTRLSVL.

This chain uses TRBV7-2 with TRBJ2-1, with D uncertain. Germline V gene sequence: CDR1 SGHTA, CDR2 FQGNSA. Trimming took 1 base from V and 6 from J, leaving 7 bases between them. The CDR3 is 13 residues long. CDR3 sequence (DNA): TGTGCCAGCAGCTTAGGTCACACCAATGAGCAGTTCTTC. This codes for CASSLGHTNEQFF.

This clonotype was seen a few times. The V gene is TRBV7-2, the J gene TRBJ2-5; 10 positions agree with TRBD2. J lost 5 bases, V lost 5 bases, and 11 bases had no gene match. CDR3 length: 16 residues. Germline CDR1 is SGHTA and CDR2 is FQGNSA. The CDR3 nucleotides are TGTGCCAGCAGCCAAAATACGGGACTAGCGCAGGAGACCCAGTACTTC. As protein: CASSQNTGLAQETQYF.

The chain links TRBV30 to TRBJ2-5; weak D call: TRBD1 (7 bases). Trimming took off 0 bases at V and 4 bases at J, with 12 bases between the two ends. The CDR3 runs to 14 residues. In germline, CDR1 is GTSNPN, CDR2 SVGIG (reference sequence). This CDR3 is CAWSVGTAGETQYF. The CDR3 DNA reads TGTGCCTGGAGTGTTGGGACAGCGGGAGAGACCCAGTACTTC.

CDR3 loop: CASSLVGLVQGVYNEQFF. The CDR3 DNA is TGTGCCAGCAGCTTAGTAGGTCTTGTGCAGGGCGTTTACAATGAGCAGTTCTTC. The rearrangement uses TRBV11-2 and TRBJ2-1, with D possibly matching TRBD1 (5 bases). In germline, CDR1 is SGHAT, CDR2 FQNNGV. V was clipped by 1 base and J by 4 bases, with 20 bases between them. The CDR3 sequence is 18 residues long.

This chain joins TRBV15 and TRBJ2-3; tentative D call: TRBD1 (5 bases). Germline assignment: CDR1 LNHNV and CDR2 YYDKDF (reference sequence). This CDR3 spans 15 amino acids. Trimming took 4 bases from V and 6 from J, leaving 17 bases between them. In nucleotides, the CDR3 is TGTGCCACCAGCACCCGAACGCAGGGTACGGATACGCAGTATTTT. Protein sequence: CATSTRTQGTDTQYF.

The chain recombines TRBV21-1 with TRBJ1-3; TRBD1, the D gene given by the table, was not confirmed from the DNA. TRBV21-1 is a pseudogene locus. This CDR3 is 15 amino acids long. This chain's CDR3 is CASSKGGDPGNTIYF. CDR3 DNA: TGTGCCAGCAGCAAAGGGGGGGACCCTGGAAACACCATATATTTT.

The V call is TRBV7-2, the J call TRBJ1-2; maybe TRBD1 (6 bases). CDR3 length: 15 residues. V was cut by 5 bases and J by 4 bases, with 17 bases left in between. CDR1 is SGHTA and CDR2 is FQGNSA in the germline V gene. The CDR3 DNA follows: TGTGCCAGCAGCAACACAGGGAGTTCCGTCTATGGCTACACCTTC. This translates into CASSNTGSSVYGYTF.

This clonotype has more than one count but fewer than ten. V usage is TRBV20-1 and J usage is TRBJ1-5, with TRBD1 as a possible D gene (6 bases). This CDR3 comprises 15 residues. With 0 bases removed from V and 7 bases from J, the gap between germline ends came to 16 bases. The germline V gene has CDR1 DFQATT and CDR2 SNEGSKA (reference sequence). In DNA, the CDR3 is TGCAGTGCTAGAGATCCCAGGGGTTGGGCCCAGCCCCAGCATTTT. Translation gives CSARDPRGWAQPQHF.

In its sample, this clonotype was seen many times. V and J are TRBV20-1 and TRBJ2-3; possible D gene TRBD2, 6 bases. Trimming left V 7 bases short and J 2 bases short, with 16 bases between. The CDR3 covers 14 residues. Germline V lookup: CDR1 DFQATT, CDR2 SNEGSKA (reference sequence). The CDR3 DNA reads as TGCAGTGGCATATCGGCGGGGAACACAGATACGCAGTATTTT. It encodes CSGISAGNTDTQYF.

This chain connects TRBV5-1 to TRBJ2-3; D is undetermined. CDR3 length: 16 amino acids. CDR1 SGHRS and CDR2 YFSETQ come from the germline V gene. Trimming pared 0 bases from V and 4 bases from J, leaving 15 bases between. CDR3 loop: CASSLAGSSFSDTQYF. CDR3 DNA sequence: TGCGCCAGCAGCTTGGCCGGATCTTCATTTTCAGATACGCAGTATTTT. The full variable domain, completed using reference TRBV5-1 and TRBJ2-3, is KAGVTQTPRYLIKTRGQQVTLSCSPISGHRSVSWYQQTPGQGLQFLFEYFSETQRNKGNFPGRFSGRQFSNSRSEMNVSTLELGDSALYLCASSLAGSSFSDTQYFGPGTRLTVL.

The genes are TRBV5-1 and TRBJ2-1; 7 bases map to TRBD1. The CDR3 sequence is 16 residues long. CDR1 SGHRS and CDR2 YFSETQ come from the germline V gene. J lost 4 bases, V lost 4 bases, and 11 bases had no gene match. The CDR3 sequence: CASSQHLGGSYNEQFF. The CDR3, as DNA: TGCGCCAGCAGCCAGCACCTAGGGGGCTCATACAATGAGCAGTTCTTC.

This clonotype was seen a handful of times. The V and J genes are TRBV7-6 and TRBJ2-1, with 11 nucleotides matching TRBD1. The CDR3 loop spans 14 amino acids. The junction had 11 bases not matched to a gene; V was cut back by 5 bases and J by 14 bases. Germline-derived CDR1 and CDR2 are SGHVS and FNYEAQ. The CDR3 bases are TGTGCCAGCAGCCAACTTGCGGGACAGGGGGTGGAGTTCTTC. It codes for CASSQLAGQGVEFF.

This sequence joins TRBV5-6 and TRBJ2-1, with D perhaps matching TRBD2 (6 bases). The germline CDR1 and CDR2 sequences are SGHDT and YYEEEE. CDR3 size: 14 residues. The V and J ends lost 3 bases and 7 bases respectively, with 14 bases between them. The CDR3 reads CASSWGGAKNEQFF. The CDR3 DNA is TGTGCCAGCAGCTGGGGCGGGGCGAAAAATGAGCAGTTCTTC.

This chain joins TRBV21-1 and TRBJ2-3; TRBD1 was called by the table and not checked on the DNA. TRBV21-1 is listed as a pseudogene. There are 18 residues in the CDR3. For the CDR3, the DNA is TGTGCCAGCAGCCCCTCGGAGGTACCCCCTGGGGGCACAGATACGCAGTATTTT. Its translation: CASSPSEVPPGGTDTQYF.

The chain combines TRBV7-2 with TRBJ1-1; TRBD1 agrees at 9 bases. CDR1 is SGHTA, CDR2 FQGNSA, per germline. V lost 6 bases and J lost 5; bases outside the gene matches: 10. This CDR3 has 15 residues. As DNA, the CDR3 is TGTGCCAGCAGTATTTCGACAGGGGGAACGACTGAAGCTTTCTTT. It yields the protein CASSISTGGTTEAFF.

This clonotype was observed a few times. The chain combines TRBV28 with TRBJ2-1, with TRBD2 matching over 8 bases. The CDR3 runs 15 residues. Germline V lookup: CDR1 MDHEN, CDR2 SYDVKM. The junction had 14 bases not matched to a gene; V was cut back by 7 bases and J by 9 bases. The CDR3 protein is CASTRAGVRYGEQFF. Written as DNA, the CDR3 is TGTGCCAGCACTCGAGCGGGAGTTCGCTACGGTGAGCAGTTCTTC.

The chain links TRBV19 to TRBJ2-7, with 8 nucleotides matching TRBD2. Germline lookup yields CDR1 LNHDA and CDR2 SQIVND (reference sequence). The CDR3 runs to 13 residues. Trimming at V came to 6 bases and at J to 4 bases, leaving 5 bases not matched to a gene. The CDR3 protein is CASRSGSRYEQYF. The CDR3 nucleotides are TGTGCCAGTAGGAGCGGGAGTAGGTACGAGCAGTACTTC.

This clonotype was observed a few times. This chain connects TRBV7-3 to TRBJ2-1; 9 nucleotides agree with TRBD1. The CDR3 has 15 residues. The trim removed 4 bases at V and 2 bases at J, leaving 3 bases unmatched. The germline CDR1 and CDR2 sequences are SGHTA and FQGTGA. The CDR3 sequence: CASSYDRGTYNEQFF. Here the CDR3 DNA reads TGTGCCAGCAGCTATGACAGGGGGACCTACAATGAGCAGTTCTTC.